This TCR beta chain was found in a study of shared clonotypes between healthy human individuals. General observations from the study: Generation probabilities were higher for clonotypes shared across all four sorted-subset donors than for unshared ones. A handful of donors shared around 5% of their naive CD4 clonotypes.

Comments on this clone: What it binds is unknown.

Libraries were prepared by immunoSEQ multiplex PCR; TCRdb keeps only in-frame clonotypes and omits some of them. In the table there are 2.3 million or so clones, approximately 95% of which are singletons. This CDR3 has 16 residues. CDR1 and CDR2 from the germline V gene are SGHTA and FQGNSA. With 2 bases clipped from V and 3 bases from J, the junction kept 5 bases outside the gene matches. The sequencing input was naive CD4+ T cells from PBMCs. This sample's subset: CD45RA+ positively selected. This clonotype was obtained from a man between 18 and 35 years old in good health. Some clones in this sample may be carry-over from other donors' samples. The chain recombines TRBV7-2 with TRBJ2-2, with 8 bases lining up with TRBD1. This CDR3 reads CASSLYRGLDTGELFF. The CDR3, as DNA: TGTGCCAGCAGCTTATACAGGGGGTTGGACACCGGGGAGCTGTTTTTT.